The clone carrying this TCR beta chain was picked up a small number of times. This sample was taken from a study of blood T cell repertoires in COVID-19. Study overall: The United States, Italy and Spain supplied acute and convalescent COVID-19 samples. Sources were T cells, B-cell-depleted T cells, or PBMCs; the material itself was cDNA or gDNA.

The CDR3 consists of 16 residues. Germline CDR1 SGDLS, CDR2 YYNGEE. The V and J ends lost 4 bases and 5 bases, in that order; junction bases with no gene match: 11. As processed by the authors: Estimates of nucleated cell counts were drawn from the amplification of reference gene primers. Only in-frame clones appear in the TCRdb table, and some are missing; sequencing was by immunoSEQ multiplex PCR. The V and J calls and the clone size are those of that table, but D and trimming were determined from the DNA. The sample lists some 46,000 clones, 80% to 90% occurring once. Material: peripheral blood. The genes are TRBV9 and TRBJ1-2; 10 positions agree with TRBD1. The receptor was derived from a woman of 80 years or more with COVID-19, enrolled during active disease. CDR3 nucleotide sequence: TGTGCCAGCAGCCGGGGTGGGACAGGGGTTTTTTATGGCTACACCTTC. Amino acids: CASSRGGTGVFYGYTF.